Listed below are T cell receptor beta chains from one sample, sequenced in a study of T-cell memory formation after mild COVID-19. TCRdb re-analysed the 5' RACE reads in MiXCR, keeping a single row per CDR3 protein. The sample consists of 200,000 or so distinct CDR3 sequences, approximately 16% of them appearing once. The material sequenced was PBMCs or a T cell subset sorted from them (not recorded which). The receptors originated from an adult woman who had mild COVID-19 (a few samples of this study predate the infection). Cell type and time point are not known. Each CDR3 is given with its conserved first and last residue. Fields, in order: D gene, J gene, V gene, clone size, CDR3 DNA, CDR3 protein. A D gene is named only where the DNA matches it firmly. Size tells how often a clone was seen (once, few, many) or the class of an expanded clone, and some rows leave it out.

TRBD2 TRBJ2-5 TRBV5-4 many TGTGCCAGCAGCTTGGGACTCTTAGCGGGAGTAAAACAAGAGACCCAGTACTTC CASSLGLLAGVKQETQYF
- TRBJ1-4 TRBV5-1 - TGCGCCAGCAGCTTGGGGCAGGTTGGATTTGAAAAACTGTTTTTT CASSLGQVGFEKLFF
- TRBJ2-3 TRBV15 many TGTGCCACCAGCAGAGATAGGGTAGATACGCAGTATTTT CATSRDRVDTQYF
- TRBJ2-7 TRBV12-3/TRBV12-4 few TGTGCCAGCATGAAGGGCCCCTACGAGCAGTACTTC CASMKGPYEQYF
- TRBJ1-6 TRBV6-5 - TGTGCCAGCAGTGGAACAGGGTCGCGTAATTCACCCCTCCACTTT CASSGTGSRNSPLHF
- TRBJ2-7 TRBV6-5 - TGTGCCAGCAGTTACTCGATGGTTAGCAGAACCTACGAGCAGTACTTC CASSYSMVSRTYEQYF
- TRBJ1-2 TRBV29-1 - TGCAGCGTTGATGACCTCCCTTCAAACTATGGCTACACCTTC CSVDDLPSNYGYTF
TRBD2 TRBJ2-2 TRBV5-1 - TGCGCCAGCTCCCCGGCTAGCGGCACCACCGGGGAGCTGTTTTTT CASSPASGTTGELFF
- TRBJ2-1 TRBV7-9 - TGTGCCAGCAGGGCGGGGACAGCTAACAATGAGCAGTTCTTC CASRAGTANNEQFF
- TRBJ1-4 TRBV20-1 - TGCAGTGCTGCTGACGGGGTGGGCGAAAAACTGTTTTTT CSAADGVGEKLFF
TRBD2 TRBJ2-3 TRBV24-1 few TGTGCCACCAGTGATTTGGGGACTAGCGGAGATACGCAGTATTTT CATSDLGTSGDTQYF
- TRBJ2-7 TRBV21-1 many TGTGCCAGCAGCAACCTACCCCCGGTAACACCTCTTTACGAGCAGTACTTC CASSNLPPVTPLYEQYF
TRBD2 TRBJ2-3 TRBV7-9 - TGTGCCAGCAGCTTCCTGACTAGCGGGAGCACAGATACGCAGTATTTT CASSFLTSGSTDTQYF
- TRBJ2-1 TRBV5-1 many TGCGCCAGCAGCAGGGACCACGCCGATGAGCAGTTCTTC CASSRDHADEQFF
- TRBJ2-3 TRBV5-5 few TGTGCCAGCAGCTTGGCTGGCTTAAGCACAGATACGCAGTATTTT CASSLAGLSTDTQYF
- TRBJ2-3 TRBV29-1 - TGCAGCGCCGGCACAGATACGCAGTATTTT CSAGTDTQYF
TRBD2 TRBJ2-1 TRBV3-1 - TGTGCCAGCAGCCCCCCTAGGACTAGCGGTGAGCAGTTCTTC CASSPPRTSGEQFF
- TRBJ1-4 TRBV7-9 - TGTGCCAGCACCCCCCTCGGGGCTGAAAAACTGTTTTTT CASTPLGAEKLFF
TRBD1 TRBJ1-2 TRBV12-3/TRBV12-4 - TGTGCCAGCACCCTGAGCGGGACAGGGGGCCTGTATGGCTACACCTTC CASTLSGTGGLYGYTF
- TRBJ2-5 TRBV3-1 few TGTGCCAGCAGCCAGGGTTTCCAAGAGACCCAGTACTTC CASSQGFQETQYF
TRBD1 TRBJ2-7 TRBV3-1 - TGTGCCAGCAGCCGCCGGGACAGGGGGGTTCGGGAGCAGTACTTC CASSRRDRGVREQYF
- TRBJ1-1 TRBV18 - TGTGCCAGCTCACCACGACAGCGCGGCACTGAAGCTTTCTTT CASSPRQRGTEAFF
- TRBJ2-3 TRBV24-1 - TGTGCCACCAGTGGGAGTTGGTTAGGGGCCCCAGATACGCAGTATTTT CATSGSWLGAPDTQYF
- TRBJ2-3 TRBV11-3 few TGTGCCAGCAGCTCCAATGGCAGCCCGGATACGCAGTATTTT CASSSNGSPDTQYF
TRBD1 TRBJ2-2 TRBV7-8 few TGTGCCAGCAGCTTATGGACAGGGGGCAGCACCGGGGAGCTGTTTTTT CASSLWTGGSTGELFF
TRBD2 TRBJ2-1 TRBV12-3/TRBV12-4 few TGTGCCAGCAGTTTCGGGGGGGCCTACAATGAGCAGTTCTTC CASSFGGAYNEQFF
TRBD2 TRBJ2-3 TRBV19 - TGTGCCAGTAGATCCGGGACTAGAGGGGCACGGACAGATACGCAGTATTTT CASRSGTRGARTDTQYF
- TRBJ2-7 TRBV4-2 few TGTGCCAGCAGCCAAGTATCCGGGCAATTCTACGAGCAGTACTTC CASSQVSGQFYEQYF
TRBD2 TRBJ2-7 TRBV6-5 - TGTGCCAGCACCCAGGGACTAGCGGGATTTCGGTACGAGCAGTACTTC CASTQGLAGFRYEQYF
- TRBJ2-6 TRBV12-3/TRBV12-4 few TGTGCCAGCACCAAGGAGGTCTCTGGGGCCAACGTCCTGACTTTC CASTKEVSGANVLTF
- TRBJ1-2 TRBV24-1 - TGTGCCACCAGTGATGATCCCGGGACCCATGGCTACACCTTC CATSDDPGTHGYTF